At least ten counts were recorded for the clone carrying this TCR beta chain. This sample stems from a study of T cells in Graves' hyperthyroidism and ophthalmopathy. For Graves' hyperthyroidism to be stable, ophthalmopathy could not progress within 18 months. Diagnosis rested on symptoms, serum thyroxine and TRAb, thyroid ultrasound, and orbital computed tomography. Amplified TCR beta CDR3 regions came from RNA transcripts. First-round RT-PCR targeting the TCR CDR3 was performed with the HTBI primer set. TCRdb reprocessed the multiplex PCR reads with MiXCR, giving one entry per CDR3 protein. Among about 96,000 distinct CDR3 sequences, roughly 56% were seen once, and the ten largest hold about 25%. The germline V gene encodes CDR1 ENHRY and CDR2 SYGVKD. Trimming shortened V by 4 bases and J by 0 bases, and 16 bases separated the two germline ends. The CDR3 spans 17 residues.

The sequenced sample consisted of blood. The chain has TRBV10-3 and TRBJ1-3, with D perhaps matching TRBD1 (6 bases). This clonotype was obtained from a woman aged 35 to 49 with Graves' hyperthyroidism. The chain's CDR3 is CAISGGGRSHSGNTIYF. CDR3 bases: TGTGCCATCAGTGGGGGGGGCAGGAGCCACTCTGGAAACACCATATATTTT.